Listed here are 14 T cell receptor beta chains from one sample, sequenced in a study of cytomegalovirus exposure and HLA in healthy donors. The PCR employed 60 Vbeta primers together with 13 Jbeta primers. The table came from immunoSEQ multiplex PCR; TCRdb's copy has only in-frame clones and leaves some out. The data hold about 220,000 clones, with 82% observed a single time. The source material was PBMCs. Receptors originate from a man aged 35 to 55 in good health and CMV-seropositive.

The V call is TRBV7-3, the J call TRBJ1-1; D unresolved. CDR3 size: 14 residues. From germline, CDR1 is SGHTA and CDR2 FQGTGA. V was shortened by 1 base and J by 5 bases, with 11 bases between the two germline ends. CDR3 protein: CASSLRGSETEAFF. For the CDR3, the DNA is TGTGCCAGCAGCTTAAGAGGGAGTGAGACTGAAGCTTTCTTT.

The CDR3 bases are TGTGCCAGCAGCCCCACAGGGGTGCAGCCCCAGCATTTT. This translates into CASSPTGVQPQHF. The V and J genes are TRBV27 and TRBJ1-5; 7 bases agree with TRBD1. Per germline, CDR1 MNHEY and CDR2 SMNVEV (reference sequence). The CDR3 has 13 amino acids. J gave up 7 bases and V 6 bases, and 6 bases lay outside the gene matches.

This chain links TRBV29-1 with TRBJ2-3; D might be TRBD2 (5 bases). V was cut by 4 bases and J by 0 bases, with 11 bases left in between. Germline CDR1 and CDR2: SQVTM and ANQGSEA. The length of the CDR3 is 14 residues. CDR3 amino acids: CSVVDGESTDTQYF. CDR3 nucleotide sequence: TGCAGCGTTGTTGACGGGGAAAGCACAGATACGCAGTATTTT.

V and J are TRBV7-9 and TRBJ1-5; D gene uncertain. This CDR3 is 13 amino acids long. The V end was cut by 1 base, the J end by 5 bases, with 6 bases between. The germline CDR1 and CDR2 sequences are SEHNR and FQNEAQ (reference sequence). The CDR3 DNA sequence: TGTGCCAGCAGCTTAGATAACTATCAGCCCCAGCATTTT. The encoded protein is CASSLDNYQPQHF.

This chain uses TRBV5-8 with TRBJ1-5; weak D call: TRBD1 (6 bases). The germline V gene encodes CDR1 SGHTS and CDR2 YDEGEE. V gave up 2 bases and J gave up 3 bases, with 15 bases separating them. This CDR3 is 16 amino acids long. For the CDR3, the DNA is TGTGCCAGCAGCTTACCAGACAGGATCCCCAATCAGCCCCAGCATTTT. Encoded protein: CASSLPDRIPNQPQHF.

The chain employs TRBV7-6 and TRBJ2-3, with TRBD1 as a possible D gene (5 bases). V was clipped by 6 bases and J by 2 bases, with 15 bases between them. Germline lookup yields CDR1 SGHVS and CDR2 FNYEAQ. There are 15 residues in the CDR3. The chain's CDR3 is CASSPSRGITDTQYF. Written as DNA, the CDR3 is TGTGCCAGCAGTCCCAGTAGGGGTATCACAGATACGCAGTATTTT. The full variable domain, rest sourced from reference TRBV7-6 and TRBJ2-3, is GAGVSQSPRYKVTKRGQDVALRCDPISGHVSLYWYRQALGQGPEFLTYFNYEAQQDKSGLPNDRFSAERPEGSISTLTIQRTEQRDSAMYRCASSPSRGITDTQYFGPGTRLTVL.

The table lists this clone with a count of one. The chain employs TRBV19 and TRBJ2-1; a possible D gene is TRBD2 (6 bases). Trimming pared 11 bases from V and 0 bases from J, leaving 17 bases between. This CDR3 comprises 15 residues. Germline CDR1 LNHDA, CDR2 SQIVND (reference sequence). This chain's CDR3 is CASNTAGSSYNEQFF. CDR3 DNA sequence: TGTGCCTCAAACACTGCGGGGAGCTCCTACAATGAGCAGTTCTTC.

This rearrangement joins TRBV6-5 to TRBJ2-5; 8 bases fit TRBD1. With 2 bases clipped from V and 4 bases from J, the junction kept 3 bases outside the gene matches. The length of the CDR3 is 14 residues. Germline CDR1 and CDR2: MNHEY and SVGAGI. CDR3 in DNA: TGTGCCAGCAGTTACCAGGGGGCGGGAGAGACCCAGTACTTC. Translated, it gives CASSYQGAGETQYF.

This clone turned up a few times. The V and J genes are TRBV10-3 and TRBJ1-1, with D possibly TRBD1 on 5 matching bases. With 8 bases removed from V and 4 bases from J, the gap between germline ends came to 8 bases. The CDR3 runs 11 residues. Germline V lookup: CDR1 ENHRY, CDR2 SYGVKD. The CDR3 here is CAIRGGTEAFF. Written as DNA, the CDR3 is TGTGCCATCCGGGGGGGCACTGAAGCTTTCTTT.

This chain uses TRBV30 with TRBJ2-1; 7 bases line up with TRBD2. The V segment lost 2 bases and the J segment 8 bases; nucleotides outside the gene matches: 9. Germline V gene sequence: CDR1 GTSNPN, CDR2 SVGIG (reference sequence). The CDR3 covers 14 residues. Here the CDR3 reads CAWSKAGSIYEQFF. CDR3 coding DNA: TGTGCCTGGAGTAAAGCGGGAAGTATCTATGAGCAGTTCTTC. Complete variable domain (other parts from reference TRBV30 and TRBJ2-1): SQTIHQWPATLVQPVGSPLSLECTVEGTSNPNLYWYRQAAGRGLQLLFYSVGIGQISSEVPQNLSASRPQDRQFILSSKKLLLSDSGFYLCAWSKAGSIYEQFFGPGTRLTVL.

The genes are TRBV19 and TRBJ1-5; 8 positions match TRBD1. J lost 7 bases, V lost 8 bases, and 10 bases had no gene match. Germline CDR1 reads LNHDA; CDR2 reads SQIVND (reference sequence). The length of the CDR3 is 14 residues. CDR3 loop: CASSTGGGIQPQHF. In DNA form, the CDR3 reads TGTGCCAGTTCCACAGGGGGGGGGATCCAGCCCCAGCATTTT.

Here the CDR3 reads CSVEDPLRTSGASKQFF. The CDR3 DNA follows: TGCAGCGTTGAAGATCCCCTAAGGACTAGCGGGGCCTCGAAGCAGTTCTTC. This chain connects TRBV29-1 to TRBJ2-1; TRBD2 matches at 12 bases. This CDR3 is 17 amino acids long. The V gene end was trimmed by 0 bases and the J gene end by 11 bases; junction bases not matched to a gene: 14. The germline CDR1 and CDR2 sequences are SQVTM and ANQGSEA.

The V call is TRBV2, the J call TRBJ2-2; TRBD2 agrees at 13 bases. Looked up from germline, CDR1 is SNHLY and CDR2 is FYNNEI. CDR3 length: 15 amino acids. Losses at the gene ends were 4 bases for V and 8 bases for J; bases not matched to a gene: 4. As DNA, the CDR3 is TGTGCCAGCAGTGGACTAGCGGGAGGAATAGGGGAGCTGTTTTTT. Protein product: CASSGLAGGIGELFF.

The chain has TRBV7-2 and TRBJ2-3; D ambiguous. Germline V CDR1 and CDR2: SGHTA, FQGNSA. The ends were cut back, 5 bases at V and 3 bases at J, with 9 bases in the middle. The CDR3 sequence is 13 residues long. The chain's CDR3 is CASSPVVTDTQYF. For the CDR3, the DNA is TGTGCCAGCAGCCCAGTCGTAACAGATACGCAGTATTTT. Looking up the rest from reference TRBV7-2 and TRBJ2-3 gives the full variable domain: GAGVSQSPSNKVTEKGKDVELRCDPISGHTALYWYRQSLGQGLEFLIYFQGNSAPDKSGLPSDRFSAERTGGSVSTLTIQRTQQEDSAVYLCASSPVVTDTQYFGPGTRLTVL.